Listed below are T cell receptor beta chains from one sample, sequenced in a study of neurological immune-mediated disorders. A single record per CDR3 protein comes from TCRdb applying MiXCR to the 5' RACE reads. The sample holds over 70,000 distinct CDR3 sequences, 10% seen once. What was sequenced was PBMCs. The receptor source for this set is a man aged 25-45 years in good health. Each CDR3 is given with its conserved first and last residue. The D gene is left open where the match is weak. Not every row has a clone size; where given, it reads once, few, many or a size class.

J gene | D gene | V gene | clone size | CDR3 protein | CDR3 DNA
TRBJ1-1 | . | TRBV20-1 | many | CSAPEPGLNTEAFF | TGCAGTGCCCCGGAGCCGGGGTTGAACACTGAAGCTTTCTTT
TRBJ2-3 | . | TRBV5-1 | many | CASSRSGADTQYF | TGCGCCAGCAGCAGGAGTGGGGCAGATACGCAGTATTTT
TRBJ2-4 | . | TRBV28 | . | CASSFLGAFGSVNIQYF | TGTGCCAGCAGTTTTCTGGGGGCCTTCGGTAGCGTAAACATTCAGTACTTC
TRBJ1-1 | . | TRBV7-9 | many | CASSFDQMNTEAFF | TGTGCCAGCAGCTTCGATCAGATGAACACTGAAGCTTTCTTT
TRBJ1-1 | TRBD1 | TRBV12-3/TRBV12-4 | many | CASSTRDSEAFF | TGTGCCAGCAGCACCCGGGACAGTGAAGCTTTCTTT
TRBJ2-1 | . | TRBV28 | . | CASRPDMLYNEQFF | TGTGCCAGCAGACCGGACATGTTATACAATGAGCAGTTCTTT
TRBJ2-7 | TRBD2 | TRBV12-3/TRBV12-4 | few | CASSEGLAGAGEQYF | TGTGCCAGCAGTGAGGGACTAGCGGGAGCGGGCGAGCAGTACTTC
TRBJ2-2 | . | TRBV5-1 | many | CASSYVLGASERELFF | TGCGCCAGCAGCTACGTGTTAGGGGCGAGCGAGAGGGAGCTGTTTTTT
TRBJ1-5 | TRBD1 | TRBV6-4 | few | CASTGGGNQPQHF | TGTGCCAGCACAGGGGGAGGCAATCAGCCCCAGCATTTT
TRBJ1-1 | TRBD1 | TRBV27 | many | CASSFLTTGKDTEAFF | TGTGCCAGCAGTTTTCTCACGACAGGGAAGGACACTGAAGCTTTCTTT
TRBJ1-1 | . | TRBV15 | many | CASAPGGGTEAFF | TGTGCCTCTGCCCCGGGAGGGGGCACTGAAGCTTTCTTT
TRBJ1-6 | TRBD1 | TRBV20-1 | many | CSASEWTGQNSPLHF | TGCAGTGCTAGTGAGTGGACAGGGCAGAATTCACCCCTCCACTTT
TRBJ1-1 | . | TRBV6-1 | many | CASRRGYTEAFF | TGTGCCAGCCGGAGAGGATACACTGAAGCTTTCTTT
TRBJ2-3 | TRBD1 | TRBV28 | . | CASRSGQGLWDTQYF | TGTGCCAGCAGATCCGGACAGGGCCTTTGGGATACGCAGTATTTT
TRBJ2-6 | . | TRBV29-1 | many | CSVEGDSGANVLTF | TGCAGCGTCGAGGGAGACTCTGGGGCCAACGTCCTGACTTTC
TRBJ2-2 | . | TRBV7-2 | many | CASSLAFGSDTGELFF | TGTGCCAGCAGCTTAGCCTTCGGGAGCGACACCGGGGAGCTGTTTTTT
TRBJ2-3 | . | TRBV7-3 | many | CASSPSWGADTQYF | TGTGCCAGCAGCCCCTCCTGGGGCGCAGATACGCAGTATTTT
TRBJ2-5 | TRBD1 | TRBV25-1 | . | CASSESTGTFQETQYF | TGTGCCAGCAGTGAATCGACAGGGACATTCCAAGAGACCCAGTACTTC
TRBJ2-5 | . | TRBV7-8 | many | CASSLYQETQYF | TGTGCCAGCAGCTTGTACCAAGAGACCCAGTACTTC
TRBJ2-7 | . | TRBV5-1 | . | CASSPGDSVSYDQYF | TGCGCCAGCAGCCCCGGCGATTCCGTCTCCTACGATCAGTACTTC
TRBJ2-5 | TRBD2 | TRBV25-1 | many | CASSEGTSGGQETQYF | TGTGCCAGCAGTGAAGGGACTAGCGGGGGACAAGAGACCCAGTACTTC
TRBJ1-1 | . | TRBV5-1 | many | CASSLDRQNTEAFF | TGCGCCAGCAGCTTAGACCGCCAGAACACTGAAGCTTTCTTT
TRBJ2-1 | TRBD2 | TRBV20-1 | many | CSAGGLAGDPYNEQFF | TGCAGTGCTGGGGGACTAGCGGGGGACCCCTACAATGAGCAGTTCTTC
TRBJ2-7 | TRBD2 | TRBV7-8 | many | CASSLGAAGESSYEQYF | TGTGCCAGCAGCTTAGGGGCAGCGGGAGAAAGTTCCTACGAGCAGTACTTC
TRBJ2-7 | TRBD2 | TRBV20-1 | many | CSARLLAAYEQYF | TGCAGTGCTAGATTGCTAGCGGCCTACGAGCAGTACTTC
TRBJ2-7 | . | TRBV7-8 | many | CASSPPGSGNPYEQYF | TGTGCCAGCAGCCCCCCGGGGAGCGGCAATCCCTACGAGCAGTACTTC
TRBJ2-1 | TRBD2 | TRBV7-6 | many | CASRPQTGLADYNEQFF | TGTGCCAGCAGACCTCAAACGGGACTAGCGGATTACAATGAGCAGTTCTTC
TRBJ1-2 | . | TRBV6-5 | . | CASSKQVLGGYTF | TGTGCCAGCAGCAAACAGGTCCTTGGGGGCTACACCTTC
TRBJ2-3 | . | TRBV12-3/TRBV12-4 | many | CATARGIQDTQYF | TGTGCGACAGCCCGGGGGATCCAGGATACGCAGTATTTT
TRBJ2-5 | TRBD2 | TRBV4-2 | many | CASSQDTPGGRGETQYF | TGTGCCAGCAGCCAAGATACCCCGGGAGGAAGGGGAGAGACCCAGTACTTC
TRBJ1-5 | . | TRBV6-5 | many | CAGPLARTYQPQHF | TGTGCCGGCCCCCTCGCCCGCACGTATCAGCCCCAGCATTTT
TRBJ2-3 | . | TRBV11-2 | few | CASSFRGMSTDTQYF | TGTGCCAGCAGCTTCAGGGGAATGAGCACAGATACGCAGTATTTT
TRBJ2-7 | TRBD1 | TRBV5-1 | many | CASSLGQGAVEQYF | TGCGCCAGCAGCTTGGGCCAGGGGGCGGTCGAGCAGTACTTC
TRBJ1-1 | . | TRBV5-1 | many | CASSSRGGGPFTEAFF | TGCGCCAGCAGCTCCCGCGGTGGAGGGCCGTTCACTGAAGCTTTCTTT
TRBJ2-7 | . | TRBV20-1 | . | CSARERLVSIEQYF | TGCAGTGCTAGAGAGAGACTAGTCTCTATCGAGCAGTACTTC
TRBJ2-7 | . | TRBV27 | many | CASRGGGVSYEQYF | TGTGCCAGCCGAGGAGGGGGCGTATCCTACGAGCAGTACTTC
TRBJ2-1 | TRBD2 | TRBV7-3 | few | CASSPGLAGEGEQFF | TGTGCCAGCAGCCCCGGACTAGCGGGAGAAGGTGAGCAGTTCTTC
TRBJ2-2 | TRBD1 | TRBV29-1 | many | CSVSDRVSNTGELFF | TGCAGCGTTTCCGACAGGGTTTCGAACACCGGGGAGCTGTTTTTT
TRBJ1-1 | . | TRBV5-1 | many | CASSLDLVTEAFF | TGCGCCAGCAGCTTGGACCTGGTAACTGAAGCTTTCTTT
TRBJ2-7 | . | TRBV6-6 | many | CASSAGGLPALYEQYF | TGTGCCAGCAGCGCTGGGGGACTCCCTGCCCTTTACGAGCAGTACTTC
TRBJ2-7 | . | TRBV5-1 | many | CASSPLQGFSYEQYF | TGCGCCAGCAGCCCTCTCCAGGGGTTCTCCTACGAGCAGTACTTC
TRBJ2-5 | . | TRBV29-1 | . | CSVMGGIQETQYF | TGCAGCGTTATGGGCGGGATCCAAGAGACCCAGTACTTC
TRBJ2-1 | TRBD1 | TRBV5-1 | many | CASSPGTTSGGNEQFF | TGCGCCAGCAGCCCAGGCACCACCTCAGGGGGCAATGAGCAGTTCTTC
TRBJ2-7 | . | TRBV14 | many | CASSRPRKFSYEQYF | TGTGCCAGCAGCCGACCACGTAAGTTTTCCTACGAGCAGTACTTC
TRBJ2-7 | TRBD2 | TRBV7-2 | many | CASSLVGGGAYEQYF | TGTGCCAGCAGCTTAGTGGGGGGAGGGGCCTACGAGCAGTACTTC
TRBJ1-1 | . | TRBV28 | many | CASSLAPAYLMNTEAFF | TGTGCCAGCAGTTTAGCCCCCGCATATTTGATGAACACTGAAGCTTTCTTT
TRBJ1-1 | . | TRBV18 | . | CASSPGRRRTEAFF | TGTGCCAGCTCACCGGGACGAAGAAGGACTGAAGCTTTCTTT
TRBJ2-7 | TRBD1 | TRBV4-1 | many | CASSQGQGTYEQYF | TGCGCCAGCAGCCAGGGACAGGGGACCTACGAGCAGTACTTC
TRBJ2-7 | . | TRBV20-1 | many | CSATSGLSSYEQYF | TGCAGTGCCACCTCCGGTCTCAGCTCCTACGAGCAGTACTTC
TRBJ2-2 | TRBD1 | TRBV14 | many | CASSQRLRQGSGELFF | TGTGCCAGCAGCCAAAGATTACGACAGGGGTCGGGGGAGCTGTTTTTT
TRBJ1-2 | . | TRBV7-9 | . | CASSLNVWLLRNGYTF | TGTGCCAGCAGCTTGAACGTTTGGTTGCTGAGGAATGGCTACACCTTC
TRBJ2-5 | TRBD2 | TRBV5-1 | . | CASSLVSGRTGETQYF | TGCGCCAGCAGCTTGGTTAGCGGGAGGACAGGAGAGACCCAGTACTTC
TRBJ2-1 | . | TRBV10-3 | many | CAISGRGTPHQMGLNEQFF | TGTGCCATCAGTGGTCGGGGGACCCCACACCAGATGGGTTTGAATGAGCAGTTCTTC
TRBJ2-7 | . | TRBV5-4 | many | CASSLETQADNEQYF | TGTGCCAGCAGCTTGGAGACCCAAGCGGACAACGAGCAGTACTTC
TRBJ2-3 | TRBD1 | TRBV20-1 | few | CSARGPGTGRDTQYF | TGCAGTGCTAGAGGCCCAGGGACAGGGAGAGATACGCAGTATTTT
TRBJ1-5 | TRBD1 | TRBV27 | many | CASSRSWGQGDQPQHF | TGTGCCAGCAGTCGCTCATGGGGACAGGGGGATCAGCCCCAGCATTTT
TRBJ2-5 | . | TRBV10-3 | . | CAISESVETQYF | TGTGCCATCAGTGAGAGTGTGGAGACCCAGTACTTC
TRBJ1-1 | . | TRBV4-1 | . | CASSLGGGRTEAFF | TGCGCCAGCAGCCTCGGCGGGGGGCGGACTGAAGCTTTCTTT
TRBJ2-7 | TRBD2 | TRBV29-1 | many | CSVAGLAGAYEQYF | TGCAGCGTCGCCGGACTAGCGGGAGCCTACGAGCAGTACTTC